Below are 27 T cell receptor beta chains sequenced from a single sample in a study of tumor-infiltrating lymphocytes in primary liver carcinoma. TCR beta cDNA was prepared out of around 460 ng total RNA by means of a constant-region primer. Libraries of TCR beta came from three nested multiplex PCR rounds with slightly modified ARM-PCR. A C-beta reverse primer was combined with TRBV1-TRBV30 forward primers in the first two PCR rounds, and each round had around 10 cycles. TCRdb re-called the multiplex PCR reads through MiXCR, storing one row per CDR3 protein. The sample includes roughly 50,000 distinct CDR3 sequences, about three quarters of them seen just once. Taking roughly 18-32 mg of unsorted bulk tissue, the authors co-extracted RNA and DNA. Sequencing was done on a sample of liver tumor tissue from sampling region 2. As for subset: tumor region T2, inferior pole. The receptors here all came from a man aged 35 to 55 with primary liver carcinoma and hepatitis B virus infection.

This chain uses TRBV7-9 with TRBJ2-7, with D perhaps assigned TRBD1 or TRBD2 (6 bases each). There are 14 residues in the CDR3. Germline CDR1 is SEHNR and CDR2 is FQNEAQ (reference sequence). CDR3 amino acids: CASGGDTGKDEQYF. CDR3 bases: TGTGCTAGCGGCGGGGACACCGGTAAAGACGAGCAGTACTTC.

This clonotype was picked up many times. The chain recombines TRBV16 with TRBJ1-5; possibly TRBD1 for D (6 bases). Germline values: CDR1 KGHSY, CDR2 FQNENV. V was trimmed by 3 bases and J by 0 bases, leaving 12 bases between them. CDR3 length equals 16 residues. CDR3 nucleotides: TGTGCCAGCAGCCATCTCGGGACATTTAGCAATCAGCCCCAGCATTTT. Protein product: CASSHLGTFSNQPQHF.

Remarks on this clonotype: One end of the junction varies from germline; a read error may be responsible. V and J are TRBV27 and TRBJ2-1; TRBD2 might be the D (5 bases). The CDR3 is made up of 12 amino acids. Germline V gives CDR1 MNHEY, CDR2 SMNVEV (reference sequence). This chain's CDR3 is CASNPPGNERFF. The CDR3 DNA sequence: TGTGCCAGCAACCCTCCGGGGAATGAGCGGTTCTTC.

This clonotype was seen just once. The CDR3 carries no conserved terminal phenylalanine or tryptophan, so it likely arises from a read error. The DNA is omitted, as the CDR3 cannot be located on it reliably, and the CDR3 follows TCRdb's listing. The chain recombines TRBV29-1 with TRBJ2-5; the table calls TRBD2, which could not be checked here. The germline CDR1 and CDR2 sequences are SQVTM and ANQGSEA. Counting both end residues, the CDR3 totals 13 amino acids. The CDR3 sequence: CSVGGRAAKTKYL.

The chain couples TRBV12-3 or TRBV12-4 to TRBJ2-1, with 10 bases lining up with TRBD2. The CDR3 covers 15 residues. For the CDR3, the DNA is TGTGTCAACAGTTTAACAGCGGGAGGGCCCGGTGAGCAGTTCTTC. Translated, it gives CVNSLTAGGPGEQFF.

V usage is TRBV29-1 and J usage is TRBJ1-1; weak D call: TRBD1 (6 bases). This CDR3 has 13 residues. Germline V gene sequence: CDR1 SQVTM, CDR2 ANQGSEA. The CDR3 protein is CSMTQGGDTEAFF. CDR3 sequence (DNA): TGCAGTATGACACAGGGTGGAGACACTGAAGCTTTCTTT.

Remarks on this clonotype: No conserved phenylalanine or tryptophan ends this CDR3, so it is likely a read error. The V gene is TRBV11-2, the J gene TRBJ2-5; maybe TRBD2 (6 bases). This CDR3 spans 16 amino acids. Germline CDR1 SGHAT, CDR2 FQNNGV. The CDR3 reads CASRSRESAHQEAQYP. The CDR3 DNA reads TGTGCCAGCAGATCCCGGGAGTCGGCCCACCAAGAGGCCCAGTACCCC.

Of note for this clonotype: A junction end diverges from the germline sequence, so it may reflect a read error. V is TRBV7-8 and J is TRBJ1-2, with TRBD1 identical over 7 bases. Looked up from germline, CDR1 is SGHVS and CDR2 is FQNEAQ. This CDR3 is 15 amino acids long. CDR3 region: CGSILASGGNYGYTF. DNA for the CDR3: TGTGGCAGCATCTTAGCGTCAGGGGGGAACTATGGCTACACCTTC.

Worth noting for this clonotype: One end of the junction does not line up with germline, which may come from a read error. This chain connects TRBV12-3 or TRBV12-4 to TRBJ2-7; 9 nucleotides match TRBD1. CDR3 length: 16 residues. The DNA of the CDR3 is TGTGCCAACAGTTTAGGAACCGGGACAGGGAGATACGGGCAGTACTTC. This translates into CANSLGTGTGRYGQYF.

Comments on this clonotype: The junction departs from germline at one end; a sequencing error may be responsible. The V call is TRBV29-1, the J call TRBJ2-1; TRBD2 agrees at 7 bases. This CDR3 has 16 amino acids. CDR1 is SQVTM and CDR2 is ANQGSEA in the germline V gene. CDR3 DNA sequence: TGCAACGTTGAACCCCTGACTAGCTGGACCTACAATGAGCAGTTCTTT. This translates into CNVEPLTSWTYNEQFF.

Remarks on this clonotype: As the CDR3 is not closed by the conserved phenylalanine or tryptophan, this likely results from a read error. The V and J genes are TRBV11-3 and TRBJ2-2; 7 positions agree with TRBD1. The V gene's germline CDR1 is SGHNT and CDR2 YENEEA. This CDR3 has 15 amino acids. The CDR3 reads CVGSLGQVDTGELFY. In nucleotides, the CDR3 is TGTGTCGGCAGCTTAGGACAGGTTGACACCGGGGAGCTGTTTTAT.

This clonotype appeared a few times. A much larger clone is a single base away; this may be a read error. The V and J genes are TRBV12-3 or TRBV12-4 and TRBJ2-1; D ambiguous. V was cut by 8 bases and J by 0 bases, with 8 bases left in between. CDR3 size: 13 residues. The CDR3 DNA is TGTGCCAGCGTCTGGGACTCCTACAATGAGCAGTTCTTC. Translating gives CASVWDSYNEQFF.

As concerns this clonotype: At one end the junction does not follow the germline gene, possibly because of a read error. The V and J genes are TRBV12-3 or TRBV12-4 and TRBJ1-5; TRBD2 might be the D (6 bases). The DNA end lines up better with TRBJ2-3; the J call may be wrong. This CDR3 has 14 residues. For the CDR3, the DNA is TGTGTCAGCAACCTGGGAGGAGTCGATCAGCCCCAGTATTTT. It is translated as CVSNLGGVDQPQYF.

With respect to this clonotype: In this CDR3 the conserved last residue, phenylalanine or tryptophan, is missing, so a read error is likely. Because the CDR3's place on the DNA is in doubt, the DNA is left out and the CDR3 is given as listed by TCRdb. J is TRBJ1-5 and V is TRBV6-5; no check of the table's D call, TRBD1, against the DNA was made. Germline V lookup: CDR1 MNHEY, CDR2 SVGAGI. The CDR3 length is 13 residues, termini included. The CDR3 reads CASKETGDQPRHC.

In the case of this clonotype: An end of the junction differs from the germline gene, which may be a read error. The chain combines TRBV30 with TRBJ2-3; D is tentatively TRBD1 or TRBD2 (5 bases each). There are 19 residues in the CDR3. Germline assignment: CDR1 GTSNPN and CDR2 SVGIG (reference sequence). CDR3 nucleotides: TGTGCCTGGACCGGGGACCCAGTGAATGATCTCTTATGGGCAGATACTCAGTATTTT. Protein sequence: CAWTGDPVNDLLWADTQYF.

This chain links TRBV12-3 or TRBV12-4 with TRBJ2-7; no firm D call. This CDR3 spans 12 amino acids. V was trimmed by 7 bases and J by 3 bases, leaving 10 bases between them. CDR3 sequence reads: CASKLQSYEQYF. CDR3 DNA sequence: TGTGCCAGCAAACTACAGAGCTACGAGCAGTACTTC.

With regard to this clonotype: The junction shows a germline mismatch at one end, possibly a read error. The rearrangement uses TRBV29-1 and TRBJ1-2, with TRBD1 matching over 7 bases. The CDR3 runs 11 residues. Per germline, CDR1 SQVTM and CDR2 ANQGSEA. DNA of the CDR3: TGCAGCGTCGACAGGGTTCTTGGCTACATCTTC. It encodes CSVDRVLGYIF.

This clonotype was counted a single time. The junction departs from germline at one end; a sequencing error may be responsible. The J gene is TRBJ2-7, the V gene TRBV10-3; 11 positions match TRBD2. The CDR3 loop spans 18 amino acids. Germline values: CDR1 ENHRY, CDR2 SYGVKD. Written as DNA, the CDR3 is TGTGCCATCAGCCTGGGACTAGCGGCGTCCCCCTTCTCCTACGAGCAGCACTTC. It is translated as CAISLGLAASPFSYEQHF.

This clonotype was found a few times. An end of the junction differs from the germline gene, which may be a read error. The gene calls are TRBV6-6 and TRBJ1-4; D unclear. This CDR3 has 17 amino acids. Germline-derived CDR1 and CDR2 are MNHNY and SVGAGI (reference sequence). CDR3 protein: CASSRYVLDATNEKLFF. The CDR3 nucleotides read TGTGCCAGCAGCCGCTACGTGTTGGATGCCACTAATGAGAAACTGTTTTTT.

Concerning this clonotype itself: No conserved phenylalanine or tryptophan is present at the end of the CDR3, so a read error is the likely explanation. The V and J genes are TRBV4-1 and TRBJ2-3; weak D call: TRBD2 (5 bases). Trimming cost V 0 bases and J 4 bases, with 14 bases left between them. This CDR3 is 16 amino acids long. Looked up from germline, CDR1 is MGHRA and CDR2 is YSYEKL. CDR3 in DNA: TGCGCCAGCAGCCAAGACACGAGCGGACCCTCAGATACGCAGTATTAT. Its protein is CASSQDTSGPSDTQYY.

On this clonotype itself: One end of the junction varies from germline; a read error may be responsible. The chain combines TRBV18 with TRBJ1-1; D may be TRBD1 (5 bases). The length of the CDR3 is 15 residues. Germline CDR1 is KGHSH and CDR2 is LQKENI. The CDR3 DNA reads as TGTGCCAGTTCACCACTCATACAATCGGACACTGAAGCTTCCTTT. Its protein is CASSPLIQSDTEASF.

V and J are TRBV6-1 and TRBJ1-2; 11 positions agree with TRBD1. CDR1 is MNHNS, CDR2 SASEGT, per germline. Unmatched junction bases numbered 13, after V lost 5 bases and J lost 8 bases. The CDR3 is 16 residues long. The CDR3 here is CASSSSIGTGGGGYTF. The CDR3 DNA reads TGTGCCAGCAGTTCTAGTATCGGGACAGGGGGAGGAGGCTACACCTTC.

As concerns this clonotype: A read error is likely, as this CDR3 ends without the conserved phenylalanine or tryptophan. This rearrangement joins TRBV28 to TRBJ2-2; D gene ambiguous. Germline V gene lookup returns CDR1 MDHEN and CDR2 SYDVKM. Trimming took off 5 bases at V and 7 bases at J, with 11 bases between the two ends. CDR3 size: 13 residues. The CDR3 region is CASSPNLDGELFL. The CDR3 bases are TGTGCCAGCAGTCCCAACCTGGACGGGGAGCTGTTTCTT.

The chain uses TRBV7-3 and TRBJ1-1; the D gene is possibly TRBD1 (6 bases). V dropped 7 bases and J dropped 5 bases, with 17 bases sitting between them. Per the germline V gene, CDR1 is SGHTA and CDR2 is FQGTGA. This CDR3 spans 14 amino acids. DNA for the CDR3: TGTGCCAGCACCTGGGGGGCCTCTTGGACTGAAGCTTTCTTT. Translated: CASTWGASWTEAFF.

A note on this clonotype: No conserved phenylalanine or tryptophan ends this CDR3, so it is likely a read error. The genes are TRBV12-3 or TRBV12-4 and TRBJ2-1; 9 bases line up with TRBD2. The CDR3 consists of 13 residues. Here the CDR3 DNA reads TGTGTCAGTAGCGGGAGACCCTACAATGAGCAGTTCTCC. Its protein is CVSSGRPYNEQFS.

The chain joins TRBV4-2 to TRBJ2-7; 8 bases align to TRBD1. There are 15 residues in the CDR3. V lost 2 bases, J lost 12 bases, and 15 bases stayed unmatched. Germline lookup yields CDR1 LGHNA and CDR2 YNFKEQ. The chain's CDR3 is CASSQLTGQGARLYF. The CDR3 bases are TGTGCCAGCAGCCAACTCACTGGTCAGGGGGCGCGGCTGTACTTC.

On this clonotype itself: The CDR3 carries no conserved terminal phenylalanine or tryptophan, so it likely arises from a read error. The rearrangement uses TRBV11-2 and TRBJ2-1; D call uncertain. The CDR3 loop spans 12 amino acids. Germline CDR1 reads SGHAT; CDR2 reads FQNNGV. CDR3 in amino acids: CARSLGIREQFL. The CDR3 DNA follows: TGTGCCAGAAGCTTGGGGATACGTGAGCAGTTCCTC.